The rows below give T cell receptor beta chains drawn from one sample of a study of blood T cell repertoires in COVID-19. Profiling relied on immunoSEQ multiplex PCR, and the TCRdb table lists in-frame clones only, not all of them. The data contain 250,000 or so clones, roughly 85% of them singletons. The specimen sequenced was PBMCs or T cells enriched from blood (not recorded which). All receptors come from a woman aged 50 to 60 who had been exposed to COVID-19. Both conserved end residues are part of each CDR3. Fields, in order: clone size, D gene, V gene, J gene, CDR3 DNA, CDR3 protein. D genes are given only for firm matches. Only part of the rows carry a size: once, few, many, or a class if the clone is expanded.

>.|.|TRBV7-2|TRBJ2-6
TGTGCCAGCAGCTTAGAGAGGTTCGCCCCCTCTGGGGCCAACGTCCTGACTTTC
CASSLERFAPSGANVLTF
>.|.|TRBV29-1|TRBJ1-1
TGCAGCGCCGGGAGGGGCTGGGGCACTGAAGCTTTCTTT
CSAGRGWGTEAFF
>.|TRBD1|TRBV4-1|TRBJ1-4
TGCGCCAGCAGCCTTTACGGGACAGGAAATGAAAAACTGTTTTTT
CASSLYGTGNEKLFF
>.|.|TRBV11-2|TRBJ1-2
TGTGCCAGCAGCTTAGTAGAGGGAAGGGATGGCTACACCTTC
CASSLVEGRDGYTF
>.|.|TRBV5-4|TRBJ1-2
TGTGCCAGCAGCCCAGGGAGGGACCTTTATGGCTACACCTTC
CASSPGRDLYGYTF
>.|TRBD1|TRBV30|TRBJ1-2
TGTGCCTGGAGTCGAGACAGGGCCAACTATGGCTACACCTTC
CAWSRDRANYGYTF
>.|TRBD2|TRBV12-5|TRBJ2-1
TGTGCTAGTGGCGACCCCGGGGGAGCGGGGGGCTACAATGAGCAGTTCTTC
CASGDPGGAGGYNEQFF
>.|.|TRBV19|TRBJ1-1
TGTGCCAGTACCAACCAGGGGTGGGAGACTGAAGCTTTCTTT
CASTNQGWETEAFF
>few|TRBD1|TRBV6-5|TRBJ2-1
TGTGCCAGCAGTTATGTGGCAGGGGGCAATGAGCAGTTCTTC
CASSYVAGGNEQFF
>.|TRBD2|TRBV18|TRBJ2-7
TGTGCCAGCTCACCTAGCGGGACCGTACGAAACGAGCAGTACTTC
CASSPSGTVRNEQYF
>.|TRBD1|TRBV3-1/TRBV3-2|TRBJ1-4
TGTGCCAGCAGCCGATTCAGGGGGGTATACGAAAAACTGTTTTTT
CASSRFRGVYEKLFF
>.|.|TRBV28|TRBJ2-1
TGTGCCAGCAGTTCGAACAACAGAGAGCAGTTCTTC
CASSSNNREQFF
>.|.|TRBV10-1|TRBJ2-2
TGCGCCAGCAGTGGCTATTTTACCGGGGAGCTGTTTTTT
CASSGYFTGELFF
>.|.|TRBV11-2|TRBJ1-2
TGTGCCAGCAGCTCATCAGGGGCCTATGGCTACACCTTC
CASSSSGAYGYTF
>.|.|TRBV19|TRBJ1-5
TGTGCCAGTAGCCGAGCTTATAGCAATCAGCCCCAGCATTTT
CASSRAYSNQPQHF
>.|.|TRBV29-1|TRBJ2-3
TGCAGCGGAGAAATAGACACAGATACGCAGTATTTT
CSGEIDTDTQYF
>.|.|TRBV5-5|TRBJ1-2
TGTGCCAGCAGCCTGGATGAGGGAAACTATGGCTACACCTTC
CASSLDEGNYGYTF
>.|.|TRBV27|TRBJ1-1
TGTGCCAGCAGTTTCTCGTACGGGGGCACTGAAGCTTTCTTT
CASSFSYGGTEAFF
>.|TRBD1|TRBV9|TRBJ1-1
TGTGCCAGCAGCGCCCGCAGGGGGCTCGACACTGAAGCTTTCTTT
CASSARRGLDTEAFF
>.|TRBD1|TRBV12-3/TRBV12-4|TRBJ1-2
TGTGCCAGCAAGGGACAGGGAGTTGGTGGCTACACCTTC
CASKGQGVGGYTF
>.|TRBD1|TRBV11-2|TRBJ1-1
TGTGCCAGCAGCCCGCGACAGGGGAAAGCTTTCTTT
CASSPRQGKAFF
>.|TRBD1|TRBV19|TRBJ2-7
TGTGCCAGTAGTATCAACAGGGGGTACGAGCAGTACTTC
CASSINRGYEQYF
>.|TRBD2|TRBV24-1|TRBJ2-3
TGTGCCACCAGTGATTTGGGCGGGGGGGCCGCAGATACGCAGTATTTT
CATSDLGGGAADTQYF
>.|TRBD1|TRBV2|TRBJ1-2
TGTGCCAGCAGCACAGGGGTGTATGGCTACACCTTC
CASSTGVYGYTF
>.|TRBD2|TRBV5-1|TRBJ2-5
TGCGCCAGCAGCTTGGCAAGGACTAGCGGTCTAGAGACCCAGTACTTC
CASSLARTSGLETQYF
>.|TRBD1|TRBV10-2|TRBJ2-6
TGCGCCAGCGGGGACAGCAGAAGCTCTGGGGCCAACGTCCTGACTTTC
CASGDSRSSGANVLTF
>.|.|TRBV7-8|TRBJ1-4
TGTGCCAGCAGCTCGGGATCTCCTGCAACTAATGAAAAACTGTTTTTT
CASSSGSPATNEKLFF
>few|TRBD1|TRBV5-1|TRBJ1-2
TGCGCCAGCAGCTTGACAGGGGGACGCTATGGCTACACCTTC
CASSLTGGRYGYTF
>.|.|TRBV7-2|TRBJ1-2
TGTGCCAGCAGCTCTACAGGGAACTATGGCTACACCTTC
CASSSTGNYGYTF
>.|TRBD1|TRBV27|TRBJ1-2
TGTGCCAGCAGGCGGGACAGGGGCCCGTATGGCTACACCTTC
CASRRDRGPYGYTF
>.|TRBD1|TRBV11-3|TRBJ2-5
TGTGCCAGCAGCAAACAGGGGGCCCAAGAGACCCAGTACTTC
CASSKQGAQETQYF
>few|.|TRBV7-2|TRBJ2-5
TGTGCCAGCAGCCCCCTCGGGCAAGAGACCCAGTACTTC
CASSPLGQETQYF
>.|.|TRBV15|TRBJ1-1
TGTGCCACCAGCAGAGACACAGGGAACACTGAAGCTTTCTTT
CATSRDTGNTEAFF
>.|.|TRBV6-5|TRBJ1-5
TGTGCCAGCATCGAGGGGACAATTATTGGTCAGCCCCAGCATTTT
CASIEGTIIGQPQHF
>.|.|TRBV19|TRBJ2-1
TGTGCCACCAGAAGGGGAATCTCCTACAATGAGCAGTTCTTC
CATRRGISYNEQFF
>.|.|TRBV2|TRBJ1-1
TGTGCCAGCGAAGCTGACAGGAATATGAACACTGAAGCTTTCTTT
CASEADRNMNTEAFF
>few|TRBD1|TRBV29-1|TRBJ1-2
TGCAGCGCCCCCCCCACCGCAGGGACAGATTATGGCTACACCTTC
CSAPPTAGTDYGYTF
>few|TRBD1|TRBV10-3|TRBJ2-7
TGTGCCATCAGTGGTACCGGGACAGGTACCTACGAGCAGTACTTC
CAISGTGTGTYEQYF
>.|TRBD2|TRBV29-1|TRBJ2-1
TGCAGCGTTGCAGCGGGGCGTCATAATGAGCAGTTCTTC
CSVAAGRHNEQFF
>.|.|TRBV9|TRBJ1-2
TGTGCCAGCAGCCAACCCGGAGCCCTCTATGGCTACACCTTC
CASSQPGALYGYTF